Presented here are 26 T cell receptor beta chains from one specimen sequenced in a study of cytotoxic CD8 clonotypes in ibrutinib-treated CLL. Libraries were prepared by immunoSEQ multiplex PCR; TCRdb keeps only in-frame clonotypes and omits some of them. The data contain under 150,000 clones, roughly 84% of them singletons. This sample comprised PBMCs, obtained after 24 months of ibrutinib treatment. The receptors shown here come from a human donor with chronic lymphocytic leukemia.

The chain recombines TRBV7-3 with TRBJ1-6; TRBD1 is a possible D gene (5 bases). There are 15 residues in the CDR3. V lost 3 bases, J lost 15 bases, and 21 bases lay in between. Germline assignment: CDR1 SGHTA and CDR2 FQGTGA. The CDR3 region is CASSLGDRLGVVLHF. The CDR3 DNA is TGTGCCAGCAGCTTGGGGGACCGCCTAGGTGTAGTCCTCCACTTT.

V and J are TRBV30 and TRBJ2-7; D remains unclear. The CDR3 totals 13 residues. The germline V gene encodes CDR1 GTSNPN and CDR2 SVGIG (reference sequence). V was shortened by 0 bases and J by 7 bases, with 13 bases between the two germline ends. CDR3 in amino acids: CAWSVGSLREQYF. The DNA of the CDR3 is TGTGCCTGGAGTGTGGGCAGCTTAAGGGAGCAGTACTTC.

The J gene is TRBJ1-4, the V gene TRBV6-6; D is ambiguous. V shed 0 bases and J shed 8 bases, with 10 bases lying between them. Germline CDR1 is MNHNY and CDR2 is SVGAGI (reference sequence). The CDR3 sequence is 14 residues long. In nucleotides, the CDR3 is TGTGCCAGCAGTTACTCCTATGAAAGCGAAAAACTGTTTTTT. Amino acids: CASSYSYESEKLFF.

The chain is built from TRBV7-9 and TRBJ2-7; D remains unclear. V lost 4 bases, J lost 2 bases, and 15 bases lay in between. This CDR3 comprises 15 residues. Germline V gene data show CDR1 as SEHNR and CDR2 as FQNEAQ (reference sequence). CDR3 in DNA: TGTGCCAGCAGCTCCCTCCCTCTCCGGGCCTACGAGCAGTACTTC. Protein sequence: CASSSLPLRAYEQYF.

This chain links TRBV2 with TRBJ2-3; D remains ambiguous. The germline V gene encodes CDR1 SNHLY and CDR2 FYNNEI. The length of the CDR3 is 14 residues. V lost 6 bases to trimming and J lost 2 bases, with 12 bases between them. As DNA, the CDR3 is TGTGCCAGCAGGGACGCCGCGTACACAGATACGCAGTATTTT. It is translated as CASRDAAYTDTQYF.

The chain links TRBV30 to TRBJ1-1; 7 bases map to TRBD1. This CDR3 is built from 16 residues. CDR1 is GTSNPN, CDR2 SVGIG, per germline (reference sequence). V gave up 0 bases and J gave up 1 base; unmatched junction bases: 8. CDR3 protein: CAWSVLTSGGNTEAFF. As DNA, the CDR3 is TGTGCCTGGAGTGTACTCACTTCAGGGGGGAACACTGAAGCTTTCTTT.

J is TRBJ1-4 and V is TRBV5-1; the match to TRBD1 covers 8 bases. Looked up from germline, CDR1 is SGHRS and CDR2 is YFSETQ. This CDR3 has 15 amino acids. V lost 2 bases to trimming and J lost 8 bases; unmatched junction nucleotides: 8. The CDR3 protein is CASSFTWDRKEKLFF. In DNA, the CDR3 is TGCGCCAGCAGCTTTACGTGGGACAGGAAAGAAAAACTGTTTTTT.

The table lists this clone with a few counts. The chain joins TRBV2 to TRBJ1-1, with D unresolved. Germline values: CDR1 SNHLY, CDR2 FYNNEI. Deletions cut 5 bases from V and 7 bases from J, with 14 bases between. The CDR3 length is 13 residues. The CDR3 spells CASSSLLPFEAFF. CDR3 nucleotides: TGTGCCAGCAGTTCCCTACTCCCGTTTGAAGCTTTCTTT.

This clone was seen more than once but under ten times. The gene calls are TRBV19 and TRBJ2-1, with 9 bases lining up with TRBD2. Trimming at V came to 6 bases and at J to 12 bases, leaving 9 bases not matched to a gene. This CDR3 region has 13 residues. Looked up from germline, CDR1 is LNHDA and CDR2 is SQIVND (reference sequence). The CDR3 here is CASRVAGEGGQFF. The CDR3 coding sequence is TGTGCCAGTAGGGTAGCGGGGGAAGGTGGGCAGTTCTTC.

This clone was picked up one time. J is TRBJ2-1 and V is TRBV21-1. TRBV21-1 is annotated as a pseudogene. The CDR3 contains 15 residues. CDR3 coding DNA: TGTGCCAGCCACAACCTTATGTGGGGTCGGAATGAGCAGTTCTTC. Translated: CASHNLMWGRNEQFF.

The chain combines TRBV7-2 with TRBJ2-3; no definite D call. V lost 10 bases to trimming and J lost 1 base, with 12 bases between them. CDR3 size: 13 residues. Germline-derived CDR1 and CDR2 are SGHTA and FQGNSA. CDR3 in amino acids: CATSDGRTDTQYF. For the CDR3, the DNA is TGTGCCACATCGGACGGACGCACAGATACGCAGTATTTT.

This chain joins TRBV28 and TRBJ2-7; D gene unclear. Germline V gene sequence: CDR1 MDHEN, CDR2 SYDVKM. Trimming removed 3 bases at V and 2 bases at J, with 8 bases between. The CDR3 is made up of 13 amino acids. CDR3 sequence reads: CASSFGEAYEQYF. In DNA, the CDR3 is TGTGCCAGCAGTTTTGGGGAAGCCTACGAGCAGTACTTC.

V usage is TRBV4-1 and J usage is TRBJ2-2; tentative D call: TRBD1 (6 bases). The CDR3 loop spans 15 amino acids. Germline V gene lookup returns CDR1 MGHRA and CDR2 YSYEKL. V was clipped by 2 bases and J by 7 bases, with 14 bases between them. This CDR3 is CASSQRDTGYGELFF. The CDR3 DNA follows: TGCGCCAGCAGCCAACGGGACACAGGGTACGGGGAGCTGTTTTTT.

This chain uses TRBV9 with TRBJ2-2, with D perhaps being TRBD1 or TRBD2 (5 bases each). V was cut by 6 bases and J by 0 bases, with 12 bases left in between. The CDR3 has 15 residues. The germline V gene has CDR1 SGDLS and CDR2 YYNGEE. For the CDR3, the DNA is TGTGCCAGCACTTTCGGGACGACGAACACCGGGGAGCTGTTTTTT. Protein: CASTFGTTNTGELFF.

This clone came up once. This CDR3 is CASSLGQAVTGELFF. The CDR3 DNA reads as TGTGCCAGCAGTTTAGGTCAAGCGGTTACCGGGGAGCTGTTTTTT. The chain links TRBV28 to TRBJ2-2; TRBD2 is a possible D gene (5 bases). Trimming left V 2 bases short and J 5 bases short, with 12 bases between. The CDR3 totals 15 residues. Germline values: CDR1 MDHEN, CDR2 SYDVKM.

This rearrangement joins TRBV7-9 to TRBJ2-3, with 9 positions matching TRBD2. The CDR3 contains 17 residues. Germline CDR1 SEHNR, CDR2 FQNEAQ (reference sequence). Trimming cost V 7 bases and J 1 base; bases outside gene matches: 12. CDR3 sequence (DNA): TGTGCCAGCACCGGCGTTGCGGGGGGGCCCGGCACAGATACGCAGTATTTT. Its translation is CASTGVAGGPGTDTQYF.

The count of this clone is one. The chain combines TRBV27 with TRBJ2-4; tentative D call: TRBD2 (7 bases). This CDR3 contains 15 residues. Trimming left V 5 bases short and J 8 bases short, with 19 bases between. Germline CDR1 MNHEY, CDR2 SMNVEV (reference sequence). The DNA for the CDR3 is TGTGCCAGCAGTAATACCATGGCGGGGGCCGACATTCAGTACTTC. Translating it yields CASSNTMAGADIQYF.

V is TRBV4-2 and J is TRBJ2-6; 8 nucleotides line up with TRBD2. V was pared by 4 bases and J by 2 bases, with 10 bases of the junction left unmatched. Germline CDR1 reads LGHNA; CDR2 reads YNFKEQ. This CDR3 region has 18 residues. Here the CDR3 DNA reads TGTGCCAGCAGCCTTGTGCTCGGGGGGGCAACTGGGGCCAACGTCCTGACTTTC. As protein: CASSLVLGGATGANVLTF.

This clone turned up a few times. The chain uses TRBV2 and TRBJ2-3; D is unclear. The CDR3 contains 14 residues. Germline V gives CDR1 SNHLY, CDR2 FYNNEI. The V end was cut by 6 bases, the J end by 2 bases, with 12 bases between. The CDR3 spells CASRYTGFTDTQYF. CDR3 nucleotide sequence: TGTGCCAGCAGATATACCGGGTTCACAGATACGCAGTATTTT.

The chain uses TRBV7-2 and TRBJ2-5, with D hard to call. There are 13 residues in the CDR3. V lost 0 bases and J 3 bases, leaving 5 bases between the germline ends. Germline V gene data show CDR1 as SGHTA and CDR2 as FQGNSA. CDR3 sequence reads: CASSLAREETQYF. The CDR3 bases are TGTGCCAGCAGCTTAGCACGGGAAGAGACCCAGTACTTC.

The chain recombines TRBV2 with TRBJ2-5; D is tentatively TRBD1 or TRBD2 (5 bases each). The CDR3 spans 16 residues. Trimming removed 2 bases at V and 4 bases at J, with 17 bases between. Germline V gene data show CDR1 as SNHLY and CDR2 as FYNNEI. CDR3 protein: CASSERRNTGRETQYF. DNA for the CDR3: TGTGCCAGCAGTGAAAGGAGGAATACAGGCAGAGAGACCCAGTACTTC.

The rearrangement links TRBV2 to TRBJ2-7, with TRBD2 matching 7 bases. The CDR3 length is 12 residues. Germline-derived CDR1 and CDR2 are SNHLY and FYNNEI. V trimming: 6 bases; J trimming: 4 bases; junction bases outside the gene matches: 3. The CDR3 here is CASRLGGYEQYF. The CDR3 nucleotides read TGTGCCAGCAGGCTGGGGGGGTACGAGCAGTACTTC.

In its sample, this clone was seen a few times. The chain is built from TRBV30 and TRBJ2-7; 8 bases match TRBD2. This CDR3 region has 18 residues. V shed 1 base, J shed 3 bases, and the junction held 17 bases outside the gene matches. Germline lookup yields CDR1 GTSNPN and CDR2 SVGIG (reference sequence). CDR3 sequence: CAWSALPRERGFGYEQYF. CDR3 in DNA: TGTGCCTGGAGTGCCCTTCCCAGGGAGCGGGGGTTTGGCTACGAGCAGTACTTC.

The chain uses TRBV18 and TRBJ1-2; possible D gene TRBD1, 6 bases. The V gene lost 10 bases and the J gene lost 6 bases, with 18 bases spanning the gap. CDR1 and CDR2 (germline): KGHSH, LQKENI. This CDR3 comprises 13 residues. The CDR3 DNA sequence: TGTGCCATCACTCACCCGGGGGGGCATGGCTACACCTTC. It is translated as CAITHPGGHGYTF. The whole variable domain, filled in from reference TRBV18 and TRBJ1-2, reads NAGVMQNPRHLVRRRGQEARLRCSPMKGHSHVYWYRQLPEEGLKFMVYLQKENIIDESGMPKERFSAEFPKEGPSILRIQQVVRGDSAAYFCAITHPGGHGYTFGSGTRLTVV.

CDR3 DNA sequence: TGTGCCAGCACCGCGGACAGGATCGATGAGCAGTTCTTC. Its protein is CASTADRIDEQFF. The chain recombines TRBV28 with TRBJ2-1; 7 nucleotides align to TRBD1. Germline CDR1 and CDR2: MDHEN and SYDVKM. The CDR3 covers 13 residues. V lost 7 bases to trimming and J lost 8 bases; unmatched junction nucleotides: 8.

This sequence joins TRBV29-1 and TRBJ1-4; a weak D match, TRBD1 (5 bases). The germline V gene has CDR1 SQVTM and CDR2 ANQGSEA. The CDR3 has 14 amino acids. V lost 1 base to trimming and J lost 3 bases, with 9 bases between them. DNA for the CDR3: TGCAGCGTTGAAGGGGACGCGGCTAATGAAAAACTGTTTTTT. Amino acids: CSVEGDAANEKLFF.